These T cell receptor beta chains were read from a single sample in a study of T cell responses to AZD1222 COVID-19 vaccine. Some clones are missing from TCRdb's copy, which holds only in-frame ones; the method was immunoSEQ multiplex PCR. This table holds roughly 120,000 clones, 86% found once. Sequencing was performed on peripheral blood, taken on day 0 of AZD1222 vaccination. The receptor set was obtained from an adult in good health. Both conserved end residues are part of each CDR3. The D gene is left open where the match is weak. Clone size is stated in some rows and not others, as once, few, many or a class when expanded.

CDR3 DNA: TGTGCCAGCAGCTCCCAGCGTACAGCTCAGCATTTT
CDR3 protein: CASSSQRTAQHF
clone size: .
CDR3 length: 12
J gene: TRBJ1-5
V gene: TRBV7-6
D gene: .

CDR3 DNA: TGTGCCAGCGGAGCCTGGGTTAGTCAGTCGCGAAAACTGTTTTTT
CDR3 protein: CASGAWVSQSRKLFF
clone size: .
CDR3 length: 15
J gene: TRBJ1-4
V gene: TRBV28
D gene: .

CDR3 DNA: TGTGCCAGCAGCTCCCCGACGGAGGGGAACTATGGCTACACCTTC
CDR3 protein: CASSSPTEGNYGYTF
clone size: .
CDR3 length: 15
J gene: TRBJ1-2
V gene: TRBV11-2
D gene: .

CDR3 DNA: TGTGCCAGCAGTGATGGAGGGACTAGCGGGGGACAGAACATTCAGTACTTC
CDR3 protein: CASSDGGTSGGQNIQYF
clone size: .
CDR3 length: 17
J gene: TRBJ2-4
V gene: TRBV6-1
D gene: TRBD2

CDR3 DNA: TGTGCCAGCACACAGGGCCTCTCTGGAAACACCATATATTTT
CDR3 protein: CASTQGLSGNTIYF
clone size: once
CDR3 length: 14
J gene: TRBJ1-3
V gene: TRBV2
D gene: .

CDR3 DNA: TGTGCCAGCAGCCAAAGGAGGGGGCCCGTAGAAAACATTCAGTACTTC
CDR3 protein: CASSQRRGPVENIQYF
clone size: few
CDR3 length: 16
J gene: TRBJ2-4
V gene: TRBV3-1/TRBV3-2
D gene: .

CDR3 DNA: TGTGCCAGCAGCTTGATCCAGGGGCCTGAAAAACTGTTTTTT
CDR3 protein: CASSLIQGPEKLFF
clone size: .
CDR3 length: 14
J gene: TRBJ1-4
V gene: TRBV5-6
D gene: .

CDR3 DNA: TGTGCCAGCAGCCCCCAGGGACAGGGGTACAATGAGCAGTTCTTC
CDR3 protein: CASSPQGQGYNEQFF
clone size: .
CDR3 length: 15
J gene: TRBJ2-1
V gene: TRBV7-3
D gene: TRBD1

CDR3 DNA: TGTGCCAGCAGCCCCTGGGTGACAGGCCTGAGCACAGATACGCAGTATTTT
CDR3 protein: CASSPWVTGLSTDTQYF
clone size: .
CDR3 length: 17
J gene: TRBJ2-3
V gene: TRBV7-9
D gene: .

CDR3 DNA: TGTGCCAGCTCACCACCGACAGCAACTAATGAAAAACTGTTTTTT
CDR3 protein: CASSPPTATNEKLFF
clone size: .
CDR3 length: 15
J gene: TRBJ1-4
V gene: TRBV18
D gene: .

CDR3 DNA: TGTGCCAGTAGTATCCCCTCTGGACAGATCTATGGCTACACCTTC
CDR3 protein: CASSIPSGQIYGYTF
clone size: once
CDR3 length: 15
J gene: TRBJ1-2
V gene: TRBV19
D gene: .

CDR3 DNA: TGTGCCAGCAGCCTTGCTAGCGGGGTATCAGATACGCAGTATTTT
CDR3 protein: CASSLASGVSDTQYF
clone size: .
CDR3 length: 15
J gene: TRBJ2-3
V gene: TRBV3-1/TRBV3-2
D gene: TRBD2

CDR3 DNA: TGTGCCAGCAGCCGGGACAGGGGGCTTTCCCAGCATTTT
CDR3 protein: CASSRDRGLSQHF
clone size: .
CDR3 length: 13
J gene: TRBJ1-5
V gene: TRBV5-6
D gene: TRBD1

CDR3 DNA: TGTGCCAGCAGCTTAGGACAGGGAAAAAACACCATATATTTT
CDR3 protein: CASSLGQGKNTIYF
clone size: .
CDR3 length: 14
J gene: TRBJ1-3
V gene: TRBV7-9
D gene: TRBD1

CDR3 DNA: TGTGCCAGTCAGGGGACCTACGAGCAGTACTTC
CDR3 protein: CASQGTYEQYF
clone size: .
CDR3 length: 11
J gene: TRBJ2-7
V gene: TRBV19
D gene: .

CDR3 DNA: TGCGCCAGCAGCCCCCCGGGACAGGTCACCTACGAGCAGTACTTC
CDR3 protein: CASSPPGQVTYEQYF
clone size: .
CDR3 length: 15
J gene: TRBJ2-7
V gene: TRBV4-1
D gene: TRBD1

CDR3 DNA: TGTGCCAGCAGTTTATTAGCGGGGAACACCGGGGAGCTGTTTTTT
CDR3 protein: CASSLLAGNTGELFF
clone size: .
CDR3 length: 15
J gene: TRBJ2-2
V gene: TRBV27
D gene: TRBD2